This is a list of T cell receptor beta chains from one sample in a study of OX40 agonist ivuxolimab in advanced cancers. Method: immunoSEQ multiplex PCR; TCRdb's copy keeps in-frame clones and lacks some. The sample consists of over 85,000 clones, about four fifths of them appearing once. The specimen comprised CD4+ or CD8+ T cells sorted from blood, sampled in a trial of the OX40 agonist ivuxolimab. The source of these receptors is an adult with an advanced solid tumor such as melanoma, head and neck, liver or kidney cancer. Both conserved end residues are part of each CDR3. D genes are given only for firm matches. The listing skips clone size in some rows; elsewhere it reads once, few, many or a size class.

cdr3_aa: CASRLGLAGGRGPDTQYF; cdr3_nt: TGTGCCAGCAGGCTAGGACTAGCGGGGGGGCGTGGTCCAGATACGCAGTATTTT; j_call: TRBJ2-3; d_call: TRBD2; clone_size: -; v_call: TRBV5-6
cdr3_aa: CASSLRGAVTDTQYF; cdr3_nt: TGTGCCAGCAGCCTGCGGGGGGCGGTGACAGATACGCAGTATTTT; j_call: TRBJ2-3; d_call: TRBD2; clone_size: -; v_call: TRBV7-9
cdr3_aa: CASSEGRLAGVNEQFF; cdr3_nt: TGCGCCAGCAGTGAGGGTAGGCTAGCGGGAGTCAATGAGCAGTTCTTC; j_call: TRBJ2-1; d_call: TRBD2; clone_size: -; v_call: TRBV10-1
cdr3_aa: CASSLIQGNEKLFF; cdr3_nt: TGCGCCAGCAGCTTGATCCAGGGGAATGAAAAACTGTTTTTT; j_call: TRBJ1-4; d_call: -; clone_size: -; v_call: TRBV5-1
cdr3_aa: CASSFGLRWDTQCF; cdr3_nt: TGTGCCAGCAGCTTCGGACTTAGGTGGGATACGCAGTGTTTT; j_call: TRBJ2-3; d_call: -; clone_size: -; v_call: TRBV7-6
cdr3_aa: CASTRSDYGYTF; cdr3_nt: TGTGCCAGCACTCGGTCGGATTATGGCTACACCTTC; j_call: TRBJ1-2; d_call: -; clone_size: -; v_call: TRBV7-2
cdr3_aa: CASSPTRPAGGYEQYF; cdr3_nt: TGTGCCAGCAGCCCCACTCGACCAGCGGGAGGCTACGAGCAGTACTTC; j_call: TRBJ2-7; d_call: TRBD2; clone_size: -; v_call: TRBV9
cdr3_aa: CASSPPGGGSYEQYF; cdr3_nt: TGTGCCAGCAGCCCCCCCGGGGGGGGGTCCTACGAGCAGTACTTC; j_call: TRBJ2-7; d_call: TRBD2; clone_size: -; v_call: TRBV11-2
cdr3_aa: CASSLDTMSGEAFF; cdr3_nt: TGTGCCAGCAGCTTGGACACCATGAGTGGTGAAGCTTTCTTT; j_call: TRBJ1-1; d_call: -; clone_size: few; v_call: TRBV5-4
cdr3_aa: CASSSNSGVSETQYF; cdr3_nt: TGTGCCAGCAGCTCGAATTCGGGAGTTTCGGAGACCCAGTACTTC; j_call: TRBJ2-5; d_call: -; clone_size: -; v_call: TRBV7-3
cdr3_aa: CASSGYGSSTDTQYF; cdr3_nt: TGTGCCAGCAGCGGCTACGGGAGCTCGACAGATACGCAGTATTTT; j_call: TRBJ2-3; d_call: -; clone_size: -; v_call: TRBV9
cdr3_aa: CASSPPAGDEQYF; cdr3_nt: TGTGCCAGCTCACCTCCGGCAGGGGATGAGCAGTACTTC; j_call: TRBJ2-7; d_call: -; clone_size: -; v_call: TRBV18
cdr3_aa: CASSADRTTNEKLFF; cdr3_nt: TGTGCCAGCAGCGCCGACCGAACAACTAATGAAAAACTGTTTTTT; j_call: TRBJ1-4; d_call: -; clone_size: -; v_call: TRBV9
cdr3_aa: CASSWPGGGPNTEAFF; cdr3_nt: TGTGCCAGCAGTTGGCCCGGGGGGGGTCCGAACACTGAAGCTTTCTTT; j_call: TRBJ1-1; d_call: -; clone_size: -; v_call: TRBV6-5
cdr3_aa: CASSPRGGVSLYGYTF; cdr3_nt: TGTGCCAGCAGCCCCCGAGGGGGCGTCTCTCTCTATGGCTACACCTTC; j_call: TRBJ1-2; d_call: TRBD1; clone_size: -; v_call: TRBV5-4
cdr3_aa: CASSLRGQGARNEQFF; cdr3_nt: TGTGCCAGCAGTTTGAGGGGACAGGGGGCGCGAAATGAGCAGTTCTTC; j_call: TRBJ2-1; d_call: TRBD1; clone_size: -; v_call: TRBV7-2
cdr3_aa: CASSSLFLGTLPSNEQFF; cdr3_nt: TGTGCCAGCAGTTCCCTATTTCTTGGCACTCTCCCTAGCAATGAGCAGTTCTTC; j_call: TRBJ2-1; d_call: -; clone_size: -; v_call: TRBV28
cdr3_aa: CASSPQGRSSYEQYF; cdr3_nt: TGTGCCAGCAGTCCACAGGGCCGTAGCTCCTACGAGCAGTACTTC; j_call: TRBJ2-7; d_call: -; clone_size: -; v_call: TRBV6-1
cdr3_aa: CASSIIDTQYF; cdr3_nt: TGTGCCAGCAGTATCATAGATACGCAGTATTTT; j_call: TRBJ2-3; d_call: -; clone_size: -; v_call: TRBV2
cdr3_aa: CASSLVPTSGGATDTQYF; cdr3_nt: TGTGCCAGCAGCTTAGTCCCGACTAGCGGGGGGGCAACAGATACGCAGTATTTT; j_call: TRBJ2-3; d_call: TRBD2; clone_size: -; v_call: TRBV7-2
cdr3_aa: CASSPVGVDRETQYF; cdr3_nt: TGTGCCAGCAGTCCCGTTGGGGTAGATCGGGAGACCCAGTACTTC; j_call: TRBJ2-5; d_call: -; clone_size: few; v_call: TRBV6-6
cdr3_aa: CASAQSYEQYF; cdr3_nt: TGTGCCAGCGCACAATCCTACGAGCAGTACTTC; j_call: TRBJ2-7; d_call: -; clone_size: few; v_call: TRBV2
cdr3_aa: CASSQAQGAGQPQHF; cdr3_nt: TGCGCCAGCAGCCAGGCACAGGGGGCTGGACAGCCCCAGCATTTT; j_call: TRBJ1-5; d_call: TRBD1; clone_size: -; v_call: TRBV4-3
cdr3_aa: CASSPNGLYGYTF; cdr3_nt: TGTGCCAGCAGCCCCAACGGACTGTATGGCTACACCTTC; j_call: TRBJ1-2; d_call: -; clone_size: once; v_call: TRBV7-9
cdr3_aa: CASSLVLEIYGYTF; cdr3_nt: TGTGCCAGCAGCTTGGTCCTTGAGATCTATGGCTACACCTTC; j_call: TRBJ1-2; d_call: -; clone_size: -; v_call: TRBV5-6
cdr3_aa: CAWSISGGGMNTEAFF; cdr3_nt: TGTGCCTGGAGCATTAGTGGTGGGGGAATGAACACTGAAGCTTTCTTT; j_call: TRBJ1-1; d_call: -; clone_size: -; v_call: TRBV30
cdr3_aa: CASTPDSAYEQYF; cdr3_nt: TGTGCCAGCACCCCGGACAGTGCCTACGAGCAGTACTTC; j_call: TRBJ2-7; d_call: -; clone_size: -; v_call: TRBV7-2
cdr3_aa: CAISSGTGFYEQYF; cdr3_nt: TGTGCCATCAGTTCCGGGACAGGGTTCTACGAGCAGTACTTC; j_call: TRBJ2-7; d_call: TRBD1; clone_size: -; v_call: TRBV10-3
cdr3_aa: CASSRGQPTYEQYF; cdr3_nt: TGTGCCAGCAGCAGGGGACAGCCAACCTACGAGCAGTACTTC; j_call: TRBJ2-7; d_call: TRBD1; clone_size: -; v_call: TRBV7-2